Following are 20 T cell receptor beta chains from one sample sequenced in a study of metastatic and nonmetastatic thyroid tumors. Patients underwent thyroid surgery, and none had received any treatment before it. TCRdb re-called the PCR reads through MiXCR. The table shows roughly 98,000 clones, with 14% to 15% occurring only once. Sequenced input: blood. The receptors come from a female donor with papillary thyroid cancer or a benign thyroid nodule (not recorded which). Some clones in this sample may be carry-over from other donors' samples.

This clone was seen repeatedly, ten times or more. The CDR3 loop is CASRPHRMDTLPWGYTF. CDR3 nucleotides: TGTGCCAGCAGACCCCATCGGATGGACACTCTCCCTTGGGGCTACACCTTC. The rearrangement joins TRBV27 to TRBJ1-2, with D tentatively TRBD1 (5 bases). The V gene's germline CDR1 is MNHEY and CDR2 SMNVEV (reference sequence). The CDR3 covers 17 residues. V was shortened by 6 bases and J by 8 bases, with 28 bases between the two germline ends.

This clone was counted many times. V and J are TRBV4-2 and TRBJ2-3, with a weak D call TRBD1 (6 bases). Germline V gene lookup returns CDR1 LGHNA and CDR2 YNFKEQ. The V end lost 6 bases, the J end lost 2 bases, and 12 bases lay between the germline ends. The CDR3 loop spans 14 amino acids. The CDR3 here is CASRGTGTTDTQYF. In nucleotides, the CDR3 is TGTGCCAGCAGAGGTACAGGGACCACAGATACGCAGTATTTT.

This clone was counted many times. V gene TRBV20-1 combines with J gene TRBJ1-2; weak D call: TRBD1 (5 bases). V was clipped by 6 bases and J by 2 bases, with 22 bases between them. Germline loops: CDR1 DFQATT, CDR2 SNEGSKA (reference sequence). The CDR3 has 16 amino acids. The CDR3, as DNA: TGCAGTGCAAGTAAGGTGCAGGGAGGACCCAACTATGGCTACACCTTC. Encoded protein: CSASKVQGGPNYGYTF.

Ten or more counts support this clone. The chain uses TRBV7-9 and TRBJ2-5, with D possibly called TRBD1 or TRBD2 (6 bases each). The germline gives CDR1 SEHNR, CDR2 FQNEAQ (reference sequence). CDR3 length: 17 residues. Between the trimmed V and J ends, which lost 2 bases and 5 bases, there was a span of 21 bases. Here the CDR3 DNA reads TGTGCCAGCAGCTTAAGGGGGACAACCTCCGGAGGGGAGACCCAGTACTTC. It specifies CASSLRGTTSGGETQYF.

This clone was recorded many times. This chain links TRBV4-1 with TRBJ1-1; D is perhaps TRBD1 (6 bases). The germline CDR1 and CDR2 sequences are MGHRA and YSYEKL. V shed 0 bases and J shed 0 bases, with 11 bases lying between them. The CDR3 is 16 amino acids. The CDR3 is CASSQDPGVMNTEAFF. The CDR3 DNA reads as TGCGCCAGCAGCCAAGATCCAGGGGTTATGAACACTGAAGCTTTCTTT.

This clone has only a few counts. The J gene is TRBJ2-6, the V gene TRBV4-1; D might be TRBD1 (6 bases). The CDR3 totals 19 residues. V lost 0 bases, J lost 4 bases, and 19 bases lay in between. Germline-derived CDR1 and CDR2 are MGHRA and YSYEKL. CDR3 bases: TGCGCCAGCAGCCAAGAGGCGGCAAGGCAGGGGTACGGGGCCAACGTCCTGACTTTC. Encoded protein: CASSQEAARQGYGANVLTF.

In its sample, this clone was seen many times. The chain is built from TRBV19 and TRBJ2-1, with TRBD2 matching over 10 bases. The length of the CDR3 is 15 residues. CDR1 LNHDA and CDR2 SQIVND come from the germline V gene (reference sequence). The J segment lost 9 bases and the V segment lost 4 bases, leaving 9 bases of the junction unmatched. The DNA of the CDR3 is TGTGCCAGTAGTAGGAGCGGGGGGGCAAGCAGTGAGCAGTTCTTC. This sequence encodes CASSRSGGASSEQFF.

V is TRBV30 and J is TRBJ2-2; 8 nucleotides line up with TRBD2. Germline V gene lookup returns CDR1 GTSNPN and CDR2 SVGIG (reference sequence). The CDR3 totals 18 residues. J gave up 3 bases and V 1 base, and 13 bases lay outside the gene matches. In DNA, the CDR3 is TGTGCCTGGAGTGGCCCAAGAATAGCGGGGCCCTACACCGGGGAGCTGTTTTTT. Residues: CAWSGPRIAGPYTGELFF. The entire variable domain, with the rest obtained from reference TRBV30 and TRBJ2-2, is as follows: SQTIHQWPATLVQPVGSPLSLECTVEGTSNPNLYWYRQAAGRGLQLLFYSVGIGQISSEVPQNLSASRPQDRQFILSSKKLLLSDSGFYLCAWSGPRIAGPYTGELFFGEGSRLTVL.

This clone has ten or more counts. The CDR3 nucleotides read TGTGCCAGCAGTCACAAACCGACAGGGGCTGGGGCCAACGTCCTGACTTTC. Its protein product is CASSHKPTGAGANVLTF. V usage is TRBV6-1 and J usage is TRBJ2-6; TRBD1 matches 8 bases. CDR1 is MNHNS and CDR2 is SASEGT in the germline V gene. V shed 5 bases and J 2 bases; nucleotides not matched to a gene: 8. The CDR3 extends over 17 amino acids.

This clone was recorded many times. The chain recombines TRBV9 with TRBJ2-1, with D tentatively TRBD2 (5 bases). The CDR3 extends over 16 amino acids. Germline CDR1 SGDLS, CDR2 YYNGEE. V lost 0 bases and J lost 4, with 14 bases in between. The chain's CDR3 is CASSVVGTRGYNEQFF. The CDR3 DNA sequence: TGTGCCAGCAGCGTAGTTGGAACCCGAGGGTACAATGAGCAGTTCTTC.

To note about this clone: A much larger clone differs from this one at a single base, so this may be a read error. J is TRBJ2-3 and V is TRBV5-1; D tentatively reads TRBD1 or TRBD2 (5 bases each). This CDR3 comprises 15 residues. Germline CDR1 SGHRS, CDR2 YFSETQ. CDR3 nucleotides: TGCGCCAGCATCTTGGGTGGGGACCGGACAGATACGCAGTATTTT. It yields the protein CASILGGDRTDTQYF.

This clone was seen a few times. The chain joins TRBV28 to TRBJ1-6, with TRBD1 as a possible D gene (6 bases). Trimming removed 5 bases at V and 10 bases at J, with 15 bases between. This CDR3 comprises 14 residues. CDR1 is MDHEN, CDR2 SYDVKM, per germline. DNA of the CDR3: TGTGCCAGCAGTGAGGGGGAAAATATATCACCCCTCCACTTT. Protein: CASSEGENISPLHF.

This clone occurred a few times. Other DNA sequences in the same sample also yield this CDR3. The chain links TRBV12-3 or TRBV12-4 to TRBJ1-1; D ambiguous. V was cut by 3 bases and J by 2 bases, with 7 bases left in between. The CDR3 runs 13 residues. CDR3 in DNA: TGTGCCAGCAGTTTCAATGGTAACACTGAAGCTTTCTTT. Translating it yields CASSFNGNTEAFF.

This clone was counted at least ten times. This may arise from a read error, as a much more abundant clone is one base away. CDR3 sequence reads: CVSSELAASGELFF. CDR3 nucleotides: TGTGTCAGCAGTGAACTAGCAGCGTCCGGGGAGCTGTTTTTT. The V and J genes are TRBV2 and TRBJ2-2; the D gene is possibly TRBD2 (6 bases). This CDR3 comprises 14 residues. Per the germline V gene, CDR1 is SNHLY and CDR2 is FYNNEI.

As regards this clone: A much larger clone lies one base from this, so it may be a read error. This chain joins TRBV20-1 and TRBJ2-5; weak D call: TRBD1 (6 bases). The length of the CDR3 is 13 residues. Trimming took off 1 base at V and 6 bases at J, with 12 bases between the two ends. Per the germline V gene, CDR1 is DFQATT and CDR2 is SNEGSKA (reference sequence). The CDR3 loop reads CSARVQGIKTQYF. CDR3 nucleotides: TGCAGTGCTAGAGTCCAGGGGATCAAGACCCAGTACTTC.

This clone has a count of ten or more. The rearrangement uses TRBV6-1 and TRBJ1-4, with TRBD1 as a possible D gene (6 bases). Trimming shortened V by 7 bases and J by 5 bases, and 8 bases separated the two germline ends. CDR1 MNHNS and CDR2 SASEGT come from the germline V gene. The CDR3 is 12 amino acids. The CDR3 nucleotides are TGTGCCAGCACCAGGGGCAATGAAAAACTGTTTTTT. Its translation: CASTRGNEKLFF.

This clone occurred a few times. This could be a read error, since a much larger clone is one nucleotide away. The CDR3: CASSQEWGSLVTEAFF. CDR3 sequence (DNA): TGCGCCAGCAGCCAAGAATGGGGCAGCTTGGTGACTGAAGCTTTCTTT. The chain recombines TRBV4-1 with TRBJ1-1; D is perhaps TRBD1 (5 bases). V was cut by 0 bases and J by 5 bases, with 16 bases left in between. The germline CDR1 and CDR2 sequences are MGHRA and YSYEKL. This CDR3 spans 16 amino acids.

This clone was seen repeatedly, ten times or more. CDR3 in amino acids: CASSGLANTEAFF. The CDR3 nucleotides are TGTGCCAGCAGCGGCCTAGCGAACACTGAAGCTTTCTTT. The V and J genes are TRBV7-8 and TRBJ1-1; D remains ambiguous. There are 13 residues in the CDR3. V shed 5 bases and J shed 1 base, with 8 bases lying between them. Germline V CDR1 and CDR2: SGHVS, FQNEAQ.

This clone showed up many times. CDR3 loop: CASSPSGGSTDTQYF. For the CDR3, the DNA is TGTGCCAGCAGTCCTAGCGGGGGATCCACAGATACGCAGTATTTT. The J gene is TRBJ2-3, the V gene TRBV7-6, with 10 bases that match TRBD2. The length of the CDR3 is 15 residues. From germline, CDR1 is SGHVS and CDR2 FNYEAQ. With 6 bases clipped from V and 2 bases from J, the junction kept 5 bases outside the gene matches.

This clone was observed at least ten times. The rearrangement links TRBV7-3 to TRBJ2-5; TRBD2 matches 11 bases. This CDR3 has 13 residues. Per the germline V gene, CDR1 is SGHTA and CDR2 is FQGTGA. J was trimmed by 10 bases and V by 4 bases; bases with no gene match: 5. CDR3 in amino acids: CASSSIAGGNQYF. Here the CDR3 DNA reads TGTGCCAGCAGCTCTATAGCGGGGGGGAACCAGTACTTC.